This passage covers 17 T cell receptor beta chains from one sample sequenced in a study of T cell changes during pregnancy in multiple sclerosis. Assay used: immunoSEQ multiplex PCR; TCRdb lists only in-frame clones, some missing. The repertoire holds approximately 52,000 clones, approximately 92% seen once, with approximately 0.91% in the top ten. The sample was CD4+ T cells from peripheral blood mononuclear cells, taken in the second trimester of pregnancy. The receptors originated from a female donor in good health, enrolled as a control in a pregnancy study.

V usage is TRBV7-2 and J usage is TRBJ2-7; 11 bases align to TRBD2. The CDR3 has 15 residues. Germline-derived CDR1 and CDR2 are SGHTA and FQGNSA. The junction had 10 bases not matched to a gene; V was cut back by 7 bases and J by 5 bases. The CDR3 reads CASNHGILAGDEQYF. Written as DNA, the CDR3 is TGTGCCAGCAACCACGGGATACTAGCGGGAGACGAGCAGTACTTC.

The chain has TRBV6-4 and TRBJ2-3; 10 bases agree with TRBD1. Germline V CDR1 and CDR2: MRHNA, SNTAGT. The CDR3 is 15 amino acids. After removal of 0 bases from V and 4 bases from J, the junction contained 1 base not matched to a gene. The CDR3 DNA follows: TGTGCCAGCAGTGACTCGACAGGGGGCGCAGATACGCAGTATTTT. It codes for CASSDSTGGADTQYF.

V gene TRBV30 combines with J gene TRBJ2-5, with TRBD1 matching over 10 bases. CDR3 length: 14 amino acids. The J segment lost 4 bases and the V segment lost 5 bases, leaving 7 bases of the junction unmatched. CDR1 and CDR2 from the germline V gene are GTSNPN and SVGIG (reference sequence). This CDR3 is CAWAGTGELETQYF. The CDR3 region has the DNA TGTGCCTGGGCCGGGACAGGGGAGTTAGAGACCCAGTACTTC.

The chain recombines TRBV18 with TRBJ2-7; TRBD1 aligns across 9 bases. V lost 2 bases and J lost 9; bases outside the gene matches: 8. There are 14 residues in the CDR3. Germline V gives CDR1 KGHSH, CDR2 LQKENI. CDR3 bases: TGTGCCAGCTCACCAGGGACAGGGTATCCAGGGCAGTACTTC. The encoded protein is CASSPGTGYPGQYF.

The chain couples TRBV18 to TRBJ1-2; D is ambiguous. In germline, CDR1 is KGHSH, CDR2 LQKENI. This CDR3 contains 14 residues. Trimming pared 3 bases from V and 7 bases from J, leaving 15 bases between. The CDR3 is CASSPGGRSLGYTF. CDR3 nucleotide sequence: TGTGCCAGCTCACCCGGAGGGCGAAGTCTTGGCTACACCTTC.

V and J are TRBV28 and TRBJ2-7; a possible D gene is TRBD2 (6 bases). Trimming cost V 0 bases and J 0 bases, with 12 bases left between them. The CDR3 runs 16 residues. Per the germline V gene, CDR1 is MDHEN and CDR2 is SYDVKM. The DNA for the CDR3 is TGTGCCAGCAGTTTATGGGGGAGGCTCGACTCCTACGAGCAGTACTTC. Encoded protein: CASSLWGRLDSYEQYF.

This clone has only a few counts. The CDR3 DNA follows: TGCAGCGTTGTCGGGACAGGGGGTACTGAAGCTTTCTTT. Encoded protein: CSVVGTGGTEAFF. The chain combines TRBV29-1 with TRBJ1-1; 11 nucleotides line up with TRBD1. CDR3 length: 13 amino acids. Losses at the gene ends were 4 bases for V and 5 bases for J; bases not matched to a gene: 3. Germline V gene data show CDR1 as SQVTM and CDR2 as ANQGSEA.

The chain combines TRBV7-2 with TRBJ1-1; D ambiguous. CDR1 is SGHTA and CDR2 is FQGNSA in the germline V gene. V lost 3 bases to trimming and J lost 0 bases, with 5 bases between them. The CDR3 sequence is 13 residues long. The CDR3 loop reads CASSFTVNTEAFF. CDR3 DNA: TGTGCCAGCAGCTTTACGGTGAACACTGAAGCTTTCTTT.

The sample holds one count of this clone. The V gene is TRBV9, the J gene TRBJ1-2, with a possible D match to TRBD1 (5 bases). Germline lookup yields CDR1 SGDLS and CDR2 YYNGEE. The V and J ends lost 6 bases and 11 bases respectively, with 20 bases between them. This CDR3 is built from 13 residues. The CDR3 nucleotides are TGTGCCAGCACGCTCCGGGACTCTTGGGGATACACCTTC. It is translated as CASTLRDSWGYTF. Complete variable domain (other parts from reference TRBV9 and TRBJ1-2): DSGVTQTPKHLITATGQRVTLRCSPRSGDLSVYWYQQSLDQGLQFLIQYYNGEERAKGNILERFSAQQFPDLHSELNLSSLELGDSALYFCASTLRDSWGYTFGSGTRLTVV.

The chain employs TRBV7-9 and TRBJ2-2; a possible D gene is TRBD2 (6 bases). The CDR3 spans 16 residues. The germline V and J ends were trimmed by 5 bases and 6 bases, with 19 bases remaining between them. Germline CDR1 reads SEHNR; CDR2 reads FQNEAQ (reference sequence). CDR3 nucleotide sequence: TGTGCCAGCAGCGTACTTTCCCTAGCGTCGTCCGGGGAGCTGTTTTTT. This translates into CASSVLSLASSGELFF.

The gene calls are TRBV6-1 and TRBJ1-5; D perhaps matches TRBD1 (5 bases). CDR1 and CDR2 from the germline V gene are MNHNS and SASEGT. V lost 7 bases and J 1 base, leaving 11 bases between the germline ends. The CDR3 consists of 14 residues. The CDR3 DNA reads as TGTGCCAGCAATACGGCAGGGAGCAATCAGCCCCAGCATTTT. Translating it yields CASNTAGSNQPQHF.

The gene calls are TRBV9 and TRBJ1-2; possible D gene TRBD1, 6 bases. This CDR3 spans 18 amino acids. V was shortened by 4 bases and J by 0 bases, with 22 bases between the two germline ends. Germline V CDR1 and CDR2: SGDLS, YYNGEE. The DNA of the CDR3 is TGTGCCAGCAGCCCCCGCCCCCAGGGGATCGAGGCTAACTATGGCTACACCTTC. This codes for CASSPRPQGIEANYGYTF. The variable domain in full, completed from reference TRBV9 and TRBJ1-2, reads DSGVTQTPKHLITATGQRVTLRCSPRSGDLSVYWYQQSLDQGLQFLIQYYNGEERAKGNILERFSAQQFPDLHSELNLSSLELGDSALYFCASSPRPQGIEANYGYTFGSGTRLTVV.

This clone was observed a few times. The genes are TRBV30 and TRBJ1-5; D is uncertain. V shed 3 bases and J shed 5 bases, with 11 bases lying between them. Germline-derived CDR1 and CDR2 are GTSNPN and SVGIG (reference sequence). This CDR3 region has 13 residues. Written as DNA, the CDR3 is TGTGCCTGGAGACGACGGGGAGATCAGCCCCAGCATTTT. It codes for CAWRRRGDQPQHF.

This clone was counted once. CDR3 in amino acids: CASSEDAFDIQYF. The DNA for the CDR3 is TGTGCCAGCAGTGAAGATGCGTTCGACATTCAGTACTTC. This rearrangement joins TRBV6-1 to TRBJ2-4, with unresolved D. This CDR3 contains 13 residues. Per the germline V gene, CDR1 is MNHNS and CDR2 is SASEGT. V was clipped by 1 base and J by 8 bases, with 9 bases between them.

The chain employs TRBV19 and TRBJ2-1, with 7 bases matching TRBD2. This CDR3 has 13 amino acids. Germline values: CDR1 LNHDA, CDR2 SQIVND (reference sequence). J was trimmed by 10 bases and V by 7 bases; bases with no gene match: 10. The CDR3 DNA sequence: TGTGCCAGTACGGTACGGGAGGTTGGAGAGCAGTTCTTC. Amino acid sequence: CASTVREVGEQFF.

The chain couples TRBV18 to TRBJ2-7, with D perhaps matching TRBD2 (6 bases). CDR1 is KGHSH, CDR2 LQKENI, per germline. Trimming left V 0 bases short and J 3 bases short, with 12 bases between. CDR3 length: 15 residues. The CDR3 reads CASSPPGRGGYEQYF. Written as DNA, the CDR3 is TGTGCCAGCTCACCACCCGGGCGGGGAGGCTACGAGCAGTACTTC. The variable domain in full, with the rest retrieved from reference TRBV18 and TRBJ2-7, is NAGVMQNPRHLVRRRGQEARLRCSPMKGHSHVYWYRQLPEEGLKFMVYLQKENIIDESGMPKERFSAEFPKEGPSILRIQQVVRGDSAAYFCASSPPGRGGYEQYFGPGTRLTVT.

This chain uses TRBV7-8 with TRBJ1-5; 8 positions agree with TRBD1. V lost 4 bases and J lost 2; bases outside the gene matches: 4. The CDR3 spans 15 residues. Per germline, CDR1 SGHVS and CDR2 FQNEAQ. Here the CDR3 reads CASSSQGQGNQPQHF. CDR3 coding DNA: TGTGCCAGCAGCTCACAGGGACAGGGCAATCAGCCCCAGCATTTT.